The clone carrying this TCR beta chain was seen at least ten times. Per the germline V gene, CDR1 is SGHAT and CDR2 is FQNNGV. V dropped 5 bases and J dropped 4; count of bases not matched to a gene: 9. The CDR3 has 15 amino acids. The sample comes from a study of T cells in Graves' hyperthyroidism and ophthalmopathy. Patients with uncontrolled infections, other autoimmune diseases, pregnancy or lactation were excluded. RNA transcripts yielded amplified TCR beta CDR3 regions. HTBI primers were the set used in a first-round RT-PCR of the TCR CDR3. TCRdb re-analysed the multiplex PCR reads in MiXCR, keeping a single row per CDR3 protein. This sample has about 410,000 distinct CDR3 sequences, with about 15% found just once.

V and J are TRBV11-2 and TRBJ2-3; TRBD2 aligns across 7 bases. The sequence was collected from a man between 18 and 29 years old with Graves' ophthalmopathy. Specimen: blood. In DNA, the CDR3 is TGTGCCAGCAGCGTAACAGCGGGGTGGGCAGATACGCAGTATTTT. It is translated as CASSVTAGWADTQYF. The full variable domain, rest sourced from reference TRBV11-2 and TRBJ2-3, is EAGVAQSPRYKIIEKRQSVAFWCNPISGHATLYWYQQILGQGPKLLIQFQNNGVVDDSQLPKDRFSAERLKGVDSTLKIQPAKLEDSAVYLCASSVTAGWADTQYFGPGTRLTVL.